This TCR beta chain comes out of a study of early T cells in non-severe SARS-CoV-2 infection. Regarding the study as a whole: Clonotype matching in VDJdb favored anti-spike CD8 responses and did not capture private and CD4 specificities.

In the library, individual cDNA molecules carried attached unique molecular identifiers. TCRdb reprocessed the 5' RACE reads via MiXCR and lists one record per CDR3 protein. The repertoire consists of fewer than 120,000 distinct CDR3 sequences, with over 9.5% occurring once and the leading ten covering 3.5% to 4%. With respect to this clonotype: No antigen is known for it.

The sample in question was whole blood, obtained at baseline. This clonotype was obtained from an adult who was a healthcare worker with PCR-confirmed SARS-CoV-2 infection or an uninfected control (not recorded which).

The CDR3 nucleotides are TGTGCCAGCAGCACCCTAGCGGGGGGGCGTGAGCAGTACTTC. It encodes CASSTLAGGREQYF. V gene TRBV7-2 combines with J gene TRBJ2-7, with 12 bases fitting TRBD2. J lost 7 bases, V lost 5 bases, and 6 bases had no gene match. The CDR3 contains 14 residues. The germline gives CDR1 SGHTA, CDR2 FQGNSA.